This TCR beta chain was retrieved from a study of tumor-infiltrating lymphocytes in primary liver carcinoma. Study findings and constraints: Compared with tumor region pairs, tumor-adjacent and tumor-blood pairs overlapped less. Only around 7-25% of top clones occurred in all five tumor regions.

V gave up 5 bases and J gave up 7 bases, with 14 bases separating them. The germline CDR1 and CDR2 sequences are SGHTA and FQGNSA. CDR3 length: 13 residues. The sample holds one count of this clonotype. The antigen is not known. For each extraction, RNA and DNA were obtained together from roughly 20-30 mg of unsorted bulk tissue. Tumor samples each held over 85% viable tumor cells. The template, roughly 550 ng total RNA, yielded TCR beta cDNA made with a constant-region primer. Three rounds of nested multiplex PCR with slightly modified ARM-PCR produced TCR beta libraries. A C-beta reverse primer was combined with TRBV1-TRBV30 forward primers in the first two PCR rounds, and each round had about 10 cycles. TCRdb analysed the multiplex PCR reads with MiXCR anew, one entry per CDR3 protein. The data contain tens of thousands of distinct CDR3 sequences, around 79% of them seen just once; the ten biggest clones take up over 30%.

Material: liver tumor tissue from sampling region 4. As for subset: tumor region T4, right-lateral pole. The receptor was isolated from a woman aged 25 to 39 with primary liver carcinoma and hepatitis B virus infection. The chain uses TRBV7-2 and TRBJ1-1; no reliable D call. CDR3 DNA: TGTGCCAGCAGCGTAGTAGTTCATGGTGAAGCTTTCTTT. Translating gives CASSVVVHGEAFF.